Sequencing of this T cell receptor (beta chain) was carried out in a study of cytomegalovirus exposure and HLA in healthy donors. In regard to this clone: Its specificity is not known.

From germline, CDR1 is MNHEY and CDR2 SMNVEV (reference sequence). The CDR3 extends over 14 amino acids. Broader study findings: Later analysis placed DRB1 highest and HLA-C lowest in TCR association rates, which differed by HLA locus. Later analysis identified a missense DCLRE1C variant that was linked to TCR beta V- and J-gene trimming. Researchers left out some V segments, among them TRBV6-2 and TRBV6-3, as indistinguishable.

The PCR had 60 Vbeta and 13 Jbeta primers. Profiling relied on immunoSEQ multiplex PCR, and the TCRdb table lists in-frame clones only, not all of them. This sample has roughly 150,000 clones, with under 85% found just once. The chain combines TRBV27 with TRBJ2-5, with 7 bases matching TRBD1. The better agreement between TRBJ2-7 and the DNA end casts doubt on the J call. The sequenced sample was PBMCs. The sequence came from a man aged 50 or older in good health and CMV-seropositive. CDR3 nucleotide sequence: TGTGCCAGCAGTTTTAGAGGGGGCGTGGGCGAGCAGTACTTC. It encodes CASSFRGGVGEQYF.